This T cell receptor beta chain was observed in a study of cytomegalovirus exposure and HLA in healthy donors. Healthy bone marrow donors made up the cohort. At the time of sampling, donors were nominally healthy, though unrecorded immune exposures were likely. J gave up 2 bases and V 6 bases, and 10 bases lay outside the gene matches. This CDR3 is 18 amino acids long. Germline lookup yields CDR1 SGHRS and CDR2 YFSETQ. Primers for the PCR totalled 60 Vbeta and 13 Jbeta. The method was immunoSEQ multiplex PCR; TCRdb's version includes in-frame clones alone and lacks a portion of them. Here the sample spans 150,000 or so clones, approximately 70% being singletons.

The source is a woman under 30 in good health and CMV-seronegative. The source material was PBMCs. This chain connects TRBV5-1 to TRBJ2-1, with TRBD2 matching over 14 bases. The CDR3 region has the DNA TGCGCCAGCAAGGTGGGACTAGCGGGGGAGTGGACCTACAATGAGCAGTTCTTC. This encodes CASKVGLAGEWTYNEQFF. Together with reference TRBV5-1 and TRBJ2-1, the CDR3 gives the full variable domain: KAGVTQTPRYLIKTRGQQVTLSCSPISGHRSVSWYQQTPGQGLQFLFEYFSETQRNKGNFPGRFSGRQFSNSRSEMNVSTLELGDSALYLCASKVGLAGEWTYNEQFFGPGTRLTVL.